Described below is a single TCR beta chain sequence and its context. DNA loading was fixed at about 0.35 ug for all bulk PBMC samples. Using immunoSEQ multiplex PCR, the repertoire was profiled, and TCRdb retains in-frame clones only, with some absent. The sample holds 15,000 to 20,000 clones, 83% seen once. The data are from a study of blood T cell dynamics during melanoma immunotherapy. Looking at the study overall: Metastatic melanoma patients received first-line pembrolizumab or nivolumab plus ipilimumab.

Regarding time point: pre-treatment baseline. This sample comprised blood, obtained from a patient treated with checkpoint blockade. This clonotype was obtained from a human donor with melanoma.

In nucleotides, the CDR3 is TGTGCCAGCAGCGAACGGGGACAGGGCGAGACCCAGTACTTC. Encoded protein: CASSERGQGETQYF. This rearrangement joins TRBV7-9 to TRBJ2-5; TRBD1 agrees at 9 bases. With V trimmed by 5 bases and J by 5 bases, 6 bases remained unmatched. The CDR3 has 14 residues. Germline V gene data show CDR1 as SEHNR and CDR2 as FQNEAQ (reference sequence).